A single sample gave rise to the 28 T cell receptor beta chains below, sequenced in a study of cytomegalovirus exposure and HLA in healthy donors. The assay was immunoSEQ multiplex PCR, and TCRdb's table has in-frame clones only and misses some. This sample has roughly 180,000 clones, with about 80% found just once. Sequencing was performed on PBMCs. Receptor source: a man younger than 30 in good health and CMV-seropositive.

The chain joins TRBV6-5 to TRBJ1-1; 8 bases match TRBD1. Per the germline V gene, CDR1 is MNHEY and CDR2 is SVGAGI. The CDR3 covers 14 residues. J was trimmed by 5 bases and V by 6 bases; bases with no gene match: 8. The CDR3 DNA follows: TGTGCCAGCAGAAAGGACAGGGAGAGGACTGAAGCTTTCTTT. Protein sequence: CASRKDRERTEAFF.

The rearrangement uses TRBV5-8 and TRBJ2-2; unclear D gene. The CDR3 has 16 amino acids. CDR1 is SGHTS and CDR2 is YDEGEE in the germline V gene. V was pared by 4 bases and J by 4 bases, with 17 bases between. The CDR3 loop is CASSPGFEPGTGELFF. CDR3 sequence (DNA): TGTGCCAGCAGCCCGGGTTTCGAGCCGGGCACCGGGGAGCTGTTTTTT.

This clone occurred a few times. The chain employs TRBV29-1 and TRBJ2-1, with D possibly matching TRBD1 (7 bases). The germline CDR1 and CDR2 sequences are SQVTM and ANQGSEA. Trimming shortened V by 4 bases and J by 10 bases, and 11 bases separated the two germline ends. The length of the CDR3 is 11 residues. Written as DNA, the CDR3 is TGCAGCGTTGGACAGGGAGGAGAGCAGTTCTTC. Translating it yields CSVGQGGEQFF.

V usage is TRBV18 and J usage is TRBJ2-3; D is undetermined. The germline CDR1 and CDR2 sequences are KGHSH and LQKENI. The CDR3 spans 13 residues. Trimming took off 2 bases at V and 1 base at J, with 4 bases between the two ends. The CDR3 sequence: CASSPSGTDTQYF. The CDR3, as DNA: TGTGCCAGCTCACCATCCGGCACAGATACGCAGTATTTT.

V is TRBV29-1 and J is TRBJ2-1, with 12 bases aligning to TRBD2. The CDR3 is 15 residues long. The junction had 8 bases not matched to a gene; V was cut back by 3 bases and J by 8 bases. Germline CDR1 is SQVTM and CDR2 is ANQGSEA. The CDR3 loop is CSVDLAGGGSDEQFF. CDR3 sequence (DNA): TGCAGCGTTGACCTAGCGGGAGGGGGTAGTGATGAGCAGTTCTTC.

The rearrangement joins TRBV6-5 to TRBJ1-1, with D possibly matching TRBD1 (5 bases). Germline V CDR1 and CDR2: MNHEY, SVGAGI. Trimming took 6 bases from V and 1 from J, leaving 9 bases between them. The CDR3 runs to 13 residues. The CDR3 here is CASRQASNTEAFF. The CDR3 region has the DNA TGTGCCAGCAGACAGGCCTCGAACACTGAAGCTTTCTTT.

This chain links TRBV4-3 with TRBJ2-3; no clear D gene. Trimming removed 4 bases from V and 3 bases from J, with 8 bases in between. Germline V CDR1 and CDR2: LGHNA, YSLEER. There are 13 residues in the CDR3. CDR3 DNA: TGCGCCAGCAGCCGCCTCCAGACAGATACGCAGTATTTT. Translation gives CASSRLQTDTQYF.

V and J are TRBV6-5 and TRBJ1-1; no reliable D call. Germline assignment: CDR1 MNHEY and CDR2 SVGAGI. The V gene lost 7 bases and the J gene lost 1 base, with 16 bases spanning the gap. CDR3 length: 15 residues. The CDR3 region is CASNDPRSKNTEAFF. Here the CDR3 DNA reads TGTGCCAGCAATGACCCCAGGTCGAAGAACACTGAAGCTTTCTTT.

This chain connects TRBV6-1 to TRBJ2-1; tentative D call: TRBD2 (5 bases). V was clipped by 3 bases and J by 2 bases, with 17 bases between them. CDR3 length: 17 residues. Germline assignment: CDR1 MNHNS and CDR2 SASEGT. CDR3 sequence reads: CASSDRPAGLTYNEQFF. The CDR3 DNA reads TGTGCCAGCAGTGACCGACCGGCGGGTTTAACCTACAATGAGCAGTTCTTC.

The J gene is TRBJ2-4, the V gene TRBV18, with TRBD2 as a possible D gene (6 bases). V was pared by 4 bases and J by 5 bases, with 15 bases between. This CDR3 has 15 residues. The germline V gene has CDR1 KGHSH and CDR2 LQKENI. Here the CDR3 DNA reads TGTGCCAGCTCACTTCTCGGGGGACGAGAAAACATTCAGTACTTC. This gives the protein CASSLLGGRENIQYF.

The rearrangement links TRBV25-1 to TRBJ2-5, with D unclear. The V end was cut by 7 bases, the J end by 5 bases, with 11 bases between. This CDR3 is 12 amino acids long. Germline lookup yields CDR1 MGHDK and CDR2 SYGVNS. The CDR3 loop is CASTWVEETQYF. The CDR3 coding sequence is TGTGCCAGCACCTGGGTGGAGGAGACCCAGTACTTC.

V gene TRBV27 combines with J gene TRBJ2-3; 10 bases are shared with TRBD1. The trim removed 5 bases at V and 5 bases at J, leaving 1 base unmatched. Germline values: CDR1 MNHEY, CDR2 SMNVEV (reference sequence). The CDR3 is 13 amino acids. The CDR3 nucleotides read TGTGCCAGCAGTAGGGACAGGGGAGATACGCAGTATTTT. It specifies CASSRDRGDTQYF.

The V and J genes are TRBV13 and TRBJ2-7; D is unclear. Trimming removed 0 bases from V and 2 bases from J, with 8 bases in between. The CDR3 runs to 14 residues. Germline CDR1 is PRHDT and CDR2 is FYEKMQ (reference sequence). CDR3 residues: CASSLGGRPYEQYF. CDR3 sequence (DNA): TGTGCCAGCAGCTTAGGTGGCAGGCCCTACGAGCAGTACTTC.

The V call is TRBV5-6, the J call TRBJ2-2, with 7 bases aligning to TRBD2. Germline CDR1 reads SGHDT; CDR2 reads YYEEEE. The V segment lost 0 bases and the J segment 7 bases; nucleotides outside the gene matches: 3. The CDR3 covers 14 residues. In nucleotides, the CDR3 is TGTGCCAGCAGCTTGGACAGCGGGGTCGGGGAGCTGTTTTTT. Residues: CASSLDSGVGELFF.

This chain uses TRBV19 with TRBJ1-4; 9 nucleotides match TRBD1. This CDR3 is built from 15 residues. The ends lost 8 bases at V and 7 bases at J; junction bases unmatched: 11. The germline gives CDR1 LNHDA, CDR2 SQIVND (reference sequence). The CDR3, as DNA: TGTGCCAGTGAGGACAGGGGCAGAGGGAGTGAAAAACTGTTTTTT. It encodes CASEDRGRGSEKLFF.

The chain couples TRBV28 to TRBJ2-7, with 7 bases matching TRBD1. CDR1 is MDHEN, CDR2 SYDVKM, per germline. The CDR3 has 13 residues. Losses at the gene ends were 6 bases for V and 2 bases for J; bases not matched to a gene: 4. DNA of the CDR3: TGTGCCAGCAGCCGGACAGGTGCCTACGAGCAGTACTTC. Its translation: CASSRTGAYEQYF.

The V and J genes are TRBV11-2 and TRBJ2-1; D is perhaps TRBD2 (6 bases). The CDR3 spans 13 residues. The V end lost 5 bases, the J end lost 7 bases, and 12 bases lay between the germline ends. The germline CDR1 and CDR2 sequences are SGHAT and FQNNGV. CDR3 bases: TGTGCCAGCAGCCAGGGACTGTTAAATGAGCAGTTCTTC. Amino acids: CASSQGLLNEQFF.

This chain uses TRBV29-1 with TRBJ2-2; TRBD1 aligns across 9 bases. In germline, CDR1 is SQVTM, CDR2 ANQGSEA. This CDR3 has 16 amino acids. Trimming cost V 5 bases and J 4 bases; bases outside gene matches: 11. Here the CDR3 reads CSVLQGAWGGTGELFF. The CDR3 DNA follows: TGCAGCGTTCTACAGGGGGCGTGGGGTGGCACCGGGGAGCTGTTTTTT.

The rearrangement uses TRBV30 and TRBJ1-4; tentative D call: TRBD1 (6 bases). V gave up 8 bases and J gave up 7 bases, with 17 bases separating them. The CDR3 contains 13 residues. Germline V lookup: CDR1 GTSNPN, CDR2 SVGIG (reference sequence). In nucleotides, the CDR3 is TGTGCCCACAGTCGGGACATCGCTGAAAAACTGTTTTTT. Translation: CAHSRDIAEKLFF.

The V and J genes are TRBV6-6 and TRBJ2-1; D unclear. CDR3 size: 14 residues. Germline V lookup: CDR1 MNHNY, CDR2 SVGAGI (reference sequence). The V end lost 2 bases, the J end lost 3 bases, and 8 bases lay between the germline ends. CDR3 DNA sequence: TGTGCCAGCAGTTACACTTTCGACTACAATGAGCAGTTCTTC. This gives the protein CASSYTFDYNEQFF.

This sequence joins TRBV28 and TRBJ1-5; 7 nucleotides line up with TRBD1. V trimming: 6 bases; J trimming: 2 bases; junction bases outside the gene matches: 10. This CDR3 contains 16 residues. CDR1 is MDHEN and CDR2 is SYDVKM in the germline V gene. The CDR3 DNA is TGTGCCAGCAGAAGACCCGAGGGGGCTGGCAATCAGCCCCAGCATTTT. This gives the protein CASRRPEGAGNQPQHF.

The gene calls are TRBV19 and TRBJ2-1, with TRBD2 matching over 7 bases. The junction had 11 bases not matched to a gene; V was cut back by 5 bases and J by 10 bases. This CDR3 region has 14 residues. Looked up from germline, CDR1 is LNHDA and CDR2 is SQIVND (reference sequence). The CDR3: CASSSLEGRDEQFF. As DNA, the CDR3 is TGTGCCAGTAGTTCCCTAGAGGGGAGGGACGAGCAGTTCTTC.

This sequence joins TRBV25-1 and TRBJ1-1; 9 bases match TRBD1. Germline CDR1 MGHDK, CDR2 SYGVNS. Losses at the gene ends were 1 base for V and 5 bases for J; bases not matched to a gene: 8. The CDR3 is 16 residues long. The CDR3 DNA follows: TGTGCCAGCAGTGAATTAGGGGGACAGGGAAGAACTGAAGCTTTCTTT. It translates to CASSELGGQGRTEAFF. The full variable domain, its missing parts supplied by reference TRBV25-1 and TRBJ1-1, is EADIYQTPRYLVIGTGKKITLECSQTMGHDKMYWYQQDPGMELHLIHYSYGVNSTEKGDLSSESTVSRIRTEHFPLTLESARPSHTSQYLCASSELGGQGRTEAFFGQGTRLTVV.

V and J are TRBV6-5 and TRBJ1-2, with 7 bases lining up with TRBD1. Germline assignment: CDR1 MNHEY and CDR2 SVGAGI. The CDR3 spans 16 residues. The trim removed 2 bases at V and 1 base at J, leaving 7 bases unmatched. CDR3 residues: CASSYEWTGVNYGYTF. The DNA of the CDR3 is TGTGCCAGCAGTTACGAGTGGACAGGCGTTAACTATGGCTACACCTTC.

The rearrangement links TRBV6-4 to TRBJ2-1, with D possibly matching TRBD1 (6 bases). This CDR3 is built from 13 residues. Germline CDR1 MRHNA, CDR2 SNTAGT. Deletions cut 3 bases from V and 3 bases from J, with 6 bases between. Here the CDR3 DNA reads TGTGCCAGCAGTGAGGACAGCTACAATGAGCAGTTCTTC. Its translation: CASSEDSYNEQFF.

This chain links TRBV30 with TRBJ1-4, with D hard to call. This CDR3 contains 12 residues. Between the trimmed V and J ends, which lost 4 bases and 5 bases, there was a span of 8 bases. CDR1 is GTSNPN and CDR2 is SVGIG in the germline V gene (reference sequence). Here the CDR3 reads CAWTRRNEKLFF. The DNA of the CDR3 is TGTGCCTGGACCCGGAGGAATGAAAAACTGTTTTTT. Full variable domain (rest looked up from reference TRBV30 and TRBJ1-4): SQTIHQWPATLVQPVGSPLSLECTVEGTSNPNLYWYRQAAGRGLQLLFYSVGIGQISSEVPQNLSASRPQDRQFILSSKKLLLSDSGFYLCAWTRRNEKLFFGSGTQLSVL.

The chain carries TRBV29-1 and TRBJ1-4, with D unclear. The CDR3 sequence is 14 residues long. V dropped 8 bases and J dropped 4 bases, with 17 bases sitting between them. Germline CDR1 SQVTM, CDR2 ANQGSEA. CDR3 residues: CSSSTGLGNEKLFF. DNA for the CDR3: TGCAGCTCCTCTACCGGGTTGGGTAATGAAAAACTGTTTTTT.

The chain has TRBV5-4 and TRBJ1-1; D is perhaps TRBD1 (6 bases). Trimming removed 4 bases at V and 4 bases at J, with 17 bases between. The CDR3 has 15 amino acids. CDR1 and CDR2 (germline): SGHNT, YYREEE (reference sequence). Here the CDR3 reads CASSPRTVSLTEAFF. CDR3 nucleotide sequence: TGTGCCAGCAGCCCCCGGACAGTTAGCCTCACTGAAGCTTTCTTT.